This T cell receptor beta chain derives from a study of spatial heterogeneity in lung cancer. Study in general: Tumor-region TCR transcript counts correlated strongly with a T cell module score from matched bulk RNA-seq.

On each TCR cDNA molecule, a unique molecular identifier was present. TCRdb redid the calling of the 5' RACE reads with MiXCR, one entry per CDR3 protein. The sample holds about 6,000 distinct CDR3 sequences, more than 9% seen once. Time point described: sample taken at primary tumor resection. The study sequenced unsorted whole RNA from tumor, nontumor lung or frozen PBMC. This clonotype occurred many times. Its specificity is not known. This CDR3 region has 12 residues. CDR1 and CDR2 from the germline V gene are SGHAT and FQNNGV. V shed 8 bases and J shed 1 base, with 8 bases lying between them. Study observations and caveats: Tumor mutation count correlated with how many alpha and beta TCRs expanded intratumorally. Tumor T-cell coverage was an estimated 7% or so for alpha and roughly 13% for beta chains.

This specimen consisted of lung tumor tissue, obtained at surgery. The receptor's source is a female donor with early-stage non-small cell lung cancer. The chain joins TRBV11-2 to TRBJ1-1; D ambiguous. The CDR3 DNA reads as TGTGCCAGCTCCTTTGGGAACACTGAAGCTTTCTTT. It is translated as CASSFGNTEAFF.